This T cell receptor (beta chain) was found in a study of T-cell memory formation after mild COVID-19. MiXCR, applied by TCRdb to the 5' RACE reads, yields one record per CDR3 protein. The data contain over 350,000 distinct CDR3 sequences, 16% of them singletons. Per germline, CDR1 SGHNT and CDR2 YENEEA. The V and J ends lost 5 bases and 5 bases, in that order; junction bases with no gene match: 11. This CDR3 comprises 15 residues. The rearrangement uses TRBV11-3 and TRBJ2-7, with 8 bases lining up with TRBD2. This clonotype was sampled from a man between 18 and 29 years old who had mild COVID-19 (a few samples of this study predate the infection). Cell type and time point are not known. The sample taken for sequencing was PBMCs or a T cell subset sorted from them (not recorded which). CDR3 residues: CASSPGAGETDEQYF. The CDR3 nucleotides read TGTGCCAGCAGCCCTGGAGCGGGGGAAACCGACGAGCAGTACTTC.